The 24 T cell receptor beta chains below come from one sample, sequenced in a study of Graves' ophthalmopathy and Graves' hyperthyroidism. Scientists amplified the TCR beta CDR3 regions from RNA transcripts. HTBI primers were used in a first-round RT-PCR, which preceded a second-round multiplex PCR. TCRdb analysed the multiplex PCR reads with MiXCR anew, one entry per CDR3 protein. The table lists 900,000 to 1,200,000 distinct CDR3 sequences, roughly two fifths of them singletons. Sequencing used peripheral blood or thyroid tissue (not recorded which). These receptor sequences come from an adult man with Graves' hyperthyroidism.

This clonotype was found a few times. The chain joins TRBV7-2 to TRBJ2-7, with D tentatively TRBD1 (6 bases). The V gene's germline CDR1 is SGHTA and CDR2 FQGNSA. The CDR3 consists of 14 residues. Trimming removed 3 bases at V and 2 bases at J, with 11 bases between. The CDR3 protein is CASSFIGQTYEQYF. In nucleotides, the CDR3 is TGTGCCAGCAGCTTTATTGGACAGACCTACGAGCAGTACTTC.

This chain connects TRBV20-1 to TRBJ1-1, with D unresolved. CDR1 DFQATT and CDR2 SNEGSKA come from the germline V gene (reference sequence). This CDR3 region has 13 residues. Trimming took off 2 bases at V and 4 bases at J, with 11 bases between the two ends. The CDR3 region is CSARRSGITEAFF. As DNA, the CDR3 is TGCAGTGCTAGAAGGTCGGGAATCACTGAAGCTTTCTTT.

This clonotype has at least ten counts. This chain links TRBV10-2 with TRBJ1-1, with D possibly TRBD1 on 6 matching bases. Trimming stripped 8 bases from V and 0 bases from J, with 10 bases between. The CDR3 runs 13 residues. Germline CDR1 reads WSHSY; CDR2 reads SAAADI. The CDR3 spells CASQGQMNTEAFF. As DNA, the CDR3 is TGCGCCAGCCAAGGACAGATGAACACTGAAGCTTTCTTT.

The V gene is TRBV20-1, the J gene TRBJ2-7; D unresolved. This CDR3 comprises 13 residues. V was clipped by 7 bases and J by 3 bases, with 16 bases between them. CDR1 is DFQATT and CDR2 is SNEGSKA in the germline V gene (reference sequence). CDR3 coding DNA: TGCAGTGTTGCCGGTGATCCGAGCTACGAGCAGTACTTC. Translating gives CSVAGDPSYEQYF.

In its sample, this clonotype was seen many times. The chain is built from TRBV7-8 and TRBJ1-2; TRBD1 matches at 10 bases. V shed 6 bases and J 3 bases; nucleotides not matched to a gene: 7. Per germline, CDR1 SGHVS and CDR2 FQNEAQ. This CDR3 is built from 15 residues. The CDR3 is CASSYGGTGDYGYTF. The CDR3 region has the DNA TGTGCCAGCAGTTACGGTGGGACAGGGGACTATGGCTACACCTTC. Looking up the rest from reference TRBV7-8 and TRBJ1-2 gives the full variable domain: GAGVSQSPRYKVAKRGQDVALRCDPISGHVSLFWYQQALGQGPEFLTYFQNEAQLDKSGLPSDRFFAERPEGSVSTLKIQRTQQEDSAVYLCASSYGGTGDYGYTFGSGTRLTVV.

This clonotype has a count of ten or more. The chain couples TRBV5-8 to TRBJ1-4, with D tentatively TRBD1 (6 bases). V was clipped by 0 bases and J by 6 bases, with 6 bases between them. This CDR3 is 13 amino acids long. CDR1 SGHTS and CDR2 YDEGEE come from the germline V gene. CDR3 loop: CASSLAGDEKLFF. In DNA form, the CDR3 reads TGTGCCAGCAGCTTGGCAGGGGATGAAAAACTGTTTTTT.

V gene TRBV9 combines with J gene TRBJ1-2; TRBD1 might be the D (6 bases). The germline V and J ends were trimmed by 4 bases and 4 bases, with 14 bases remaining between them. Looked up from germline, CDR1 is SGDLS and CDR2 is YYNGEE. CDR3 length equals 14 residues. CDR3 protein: CASSFTDSPYGYTF. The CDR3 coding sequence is TGTGCCAGCAGCTTCACGGACAGTCCCTATGGCTACACCTTC. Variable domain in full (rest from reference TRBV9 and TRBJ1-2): DSGVTQTPKHLITATGQRVTLRCSPRSGDLSVYWYQQSLDQGLQFLIQYYNGEERAKGNILERFSAQQFPDLHSELNLSSLELGDSALYFCASSFTDSPYGYTFGSGTRLTVV.

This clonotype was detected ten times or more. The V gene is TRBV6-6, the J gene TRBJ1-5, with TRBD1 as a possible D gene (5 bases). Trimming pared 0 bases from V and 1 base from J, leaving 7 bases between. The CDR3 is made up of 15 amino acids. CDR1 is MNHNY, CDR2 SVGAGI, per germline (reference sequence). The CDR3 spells CASSYSGTSNQPQHF. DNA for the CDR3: TGTGCCAGCAGTTACTCAGGGACGAGCAATCAGCCCCAGCATTTT.

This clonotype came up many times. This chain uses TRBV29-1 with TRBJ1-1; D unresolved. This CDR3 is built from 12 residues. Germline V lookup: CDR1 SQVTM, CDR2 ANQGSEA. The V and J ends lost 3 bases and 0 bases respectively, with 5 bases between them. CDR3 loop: CSVDGMNTEAFF. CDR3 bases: TGCAGCGTTGACGGAATGAACACTGAAGCTTTCTTT.

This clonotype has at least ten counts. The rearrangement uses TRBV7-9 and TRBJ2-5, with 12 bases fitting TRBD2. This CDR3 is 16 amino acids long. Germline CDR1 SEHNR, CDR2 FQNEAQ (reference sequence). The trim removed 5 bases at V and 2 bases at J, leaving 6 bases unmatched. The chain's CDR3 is CASSLRLAGAQETQYF. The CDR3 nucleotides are TGTGCCAGCAGCCTGCGACTAGCGGGAGCTCAAGAGACCCAGTACTTC. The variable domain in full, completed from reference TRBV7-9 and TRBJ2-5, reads DTGVSQNPRHKITKRGQNVTFRCDPISEHNRLYWYRQTLGQGPEFLTYFQNEAQLEKSRLLSDRFSAERPKGSFSTLEIQRTEQGDSAMYLCASSLRLAGAQETQYFGPGTRLLVL.

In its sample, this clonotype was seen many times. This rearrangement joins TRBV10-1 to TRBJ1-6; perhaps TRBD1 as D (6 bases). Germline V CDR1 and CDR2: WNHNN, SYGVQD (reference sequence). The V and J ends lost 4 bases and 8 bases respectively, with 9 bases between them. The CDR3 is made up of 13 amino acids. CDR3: CASSAAGDSPLHF. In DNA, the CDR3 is TGCGCCAGCAGTGCTGCAGGGGATTCACCCCTCCACTTT.

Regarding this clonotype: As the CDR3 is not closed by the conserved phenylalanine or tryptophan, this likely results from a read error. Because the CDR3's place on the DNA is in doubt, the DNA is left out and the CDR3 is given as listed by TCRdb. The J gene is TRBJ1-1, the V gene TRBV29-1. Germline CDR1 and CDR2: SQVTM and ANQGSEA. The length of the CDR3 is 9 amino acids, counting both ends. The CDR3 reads CSAGGLTNY.

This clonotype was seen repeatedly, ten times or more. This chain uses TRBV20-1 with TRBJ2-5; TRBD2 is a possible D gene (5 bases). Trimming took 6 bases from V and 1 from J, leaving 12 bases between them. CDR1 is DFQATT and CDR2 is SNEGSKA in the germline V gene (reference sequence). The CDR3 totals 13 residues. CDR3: CSALLSGQETQYF. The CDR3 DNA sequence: TGCAGTGCCCTGTTAAGCGGCCAAGAGACCCAGTACTTC.

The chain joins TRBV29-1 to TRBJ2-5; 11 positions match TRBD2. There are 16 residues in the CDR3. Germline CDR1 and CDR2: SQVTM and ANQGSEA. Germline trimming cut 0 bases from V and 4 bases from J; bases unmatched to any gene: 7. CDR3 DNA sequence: TGCAGCGTTGAAGAGCTAACTAGCGGGGGACGAGAGACCCAGTACTTC. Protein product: CSVEELTSGGRETQYF.

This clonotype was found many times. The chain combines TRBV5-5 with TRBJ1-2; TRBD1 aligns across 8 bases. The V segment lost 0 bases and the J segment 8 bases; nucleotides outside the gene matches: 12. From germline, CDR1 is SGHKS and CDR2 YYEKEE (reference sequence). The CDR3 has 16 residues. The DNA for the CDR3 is TGTGCCAGCAGCTTGGCCGATTTTGGGACAGGAGGAGGCTACACCTTC. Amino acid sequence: CASSLADFGTGGGYTF.

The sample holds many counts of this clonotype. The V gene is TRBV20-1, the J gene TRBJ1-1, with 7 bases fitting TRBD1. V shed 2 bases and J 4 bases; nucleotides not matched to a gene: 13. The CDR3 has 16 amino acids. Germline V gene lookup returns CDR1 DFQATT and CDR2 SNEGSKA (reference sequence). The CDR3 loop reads CSARTRDRDKGTEAFF. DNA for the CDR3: TGCAGTGCTAGAACCAGAGACAGGGACAAGGGCACTGAAGCTTTCTTT.

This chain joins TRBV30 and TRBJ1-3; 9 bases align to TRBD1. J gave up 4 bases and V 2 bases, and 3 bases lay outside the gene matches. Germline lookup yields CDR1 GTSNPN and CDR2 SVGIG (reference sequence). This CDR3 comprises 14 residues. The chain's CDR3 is CAWSPGTGGNTIYF. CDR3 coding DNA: TGTGCCTGGAGTCCCGGGACAGGGGGAAACACCATATATTTT.

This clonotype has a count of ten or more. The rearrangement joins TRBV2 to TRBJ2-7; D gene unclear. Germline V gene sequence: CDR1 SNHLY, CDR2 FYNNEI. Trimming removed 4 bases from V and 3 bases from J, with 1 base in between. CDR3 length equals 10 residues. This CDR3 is CASSVYEQYF. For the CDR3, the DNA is TGTGCCAGCAGTGTCTACGAGCAGTACTTC. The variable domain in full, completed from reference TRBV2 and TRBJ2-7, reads EPEVTQTPSHQVTQMGQEVILRCVPISNHLYFYWYRQILGQKVEFLVSFYNNEISEKSEIFDDQFSVERPDGSNFTLKIRSTKLEDSAMYFCASSVYEQYFGPGTRLTVT.

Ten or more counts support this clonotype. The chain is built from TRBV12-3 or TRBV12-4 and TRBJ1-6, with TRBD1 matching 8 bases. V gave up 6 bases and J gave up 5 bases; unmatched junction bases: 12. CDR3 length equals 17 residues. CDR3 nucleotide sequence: TGTGCCAGCAGCTCAGGGGGCGGGCTCGGGCATAATTCACCCCTCCACTTT. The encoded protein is CASSSGGGLGHNSPLHF.

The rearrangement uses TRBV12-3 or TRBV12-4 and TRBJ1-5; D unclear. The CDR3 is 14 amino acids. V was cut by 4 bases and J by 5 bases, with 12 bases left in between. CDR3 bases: TGTGCCAGCAGTTCCTGGGGTGAAGATCAGCCCCAGCATTTT. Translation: CASSSWGEDQPQHF.

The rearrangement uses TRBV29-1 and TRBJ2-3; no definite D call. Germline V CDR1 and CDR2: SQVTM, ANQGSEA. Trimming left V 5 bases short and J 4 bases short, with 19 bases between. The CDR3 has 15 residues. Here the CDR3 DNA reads TGCAGCGTTTCGTCAGGAGAGGTCGGTGCAGATACGCAGTATTTT. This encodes CSVSSGEVGADTQYF.

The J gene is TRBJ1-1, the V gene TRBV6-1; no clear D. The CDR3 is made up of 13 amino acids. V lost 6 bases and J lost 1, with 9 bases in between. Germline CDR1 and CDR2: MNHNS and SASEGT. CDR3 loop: CASRTPPNTEAFF. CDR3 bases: TGTGCCAGCAGGACTCCACCGAACACTGAAGCTTTCTTT.

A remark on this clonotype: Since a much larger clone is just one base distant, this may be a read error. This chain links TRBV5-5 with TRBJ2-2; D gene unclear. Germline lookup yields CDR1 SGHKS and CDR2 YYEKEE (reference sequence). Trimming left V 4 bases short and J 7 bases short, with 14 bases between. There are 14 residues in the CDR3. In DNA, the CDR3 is TGTGCCAGCAGCCAACCCGGATTCCTCGGGGAGCTGTTTTTT. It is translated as CASSQPGFLGELFF.

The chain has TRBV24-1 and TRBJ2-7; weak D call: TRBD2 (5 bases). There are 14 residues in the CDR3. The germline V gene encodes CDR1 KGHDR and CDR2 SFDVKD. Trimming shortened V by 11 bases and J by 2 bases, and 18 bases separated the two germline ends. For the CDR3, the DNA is TGTGCCAGCAGCCCGACGCCGGGGACCTACGAGCAGTACTTC. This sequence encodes CASSPTPGTYEQYF.